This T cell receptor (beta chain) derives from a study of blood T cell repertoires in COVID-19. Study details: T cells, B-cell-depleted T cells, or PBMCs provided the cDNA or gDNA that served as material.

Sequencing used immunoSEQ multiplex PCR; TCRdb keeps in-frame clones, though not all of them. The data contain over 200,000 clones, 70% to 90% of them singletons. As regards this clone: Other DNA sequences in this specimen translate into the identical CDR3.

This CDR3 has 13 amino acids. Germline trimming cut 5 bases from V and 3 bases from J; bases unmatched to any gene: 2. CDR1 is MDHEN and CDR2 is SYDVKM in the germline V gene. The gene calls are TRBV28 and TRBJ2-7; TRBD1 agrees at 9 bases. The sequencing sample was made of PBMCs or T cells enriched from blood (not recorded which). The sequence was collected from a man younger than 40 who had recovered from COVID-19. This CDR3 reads CASSPGQGYEQYF. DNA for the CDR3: TGTGCCAGCAGTCCGGGACAGGGCTACGAGCAGTACTTC. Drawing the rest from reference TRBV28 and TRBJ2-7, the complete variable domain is DVKVTQSSRYLVKRTGEKVFLECVQDMDHENMFWYRQDPGLGLRLIYFSYDVKMKEKGDIPEGYSVSREKKERFSLILESASTNQTSMYLCASSPGQGYEQYFGPGTRLTVT.